This is a list of T cell receptor beta chains from one sample in a study of T-cell memory formation after mild COVID-19. TCRdb recomputed calls from the 5' RACE reads with MiXCR, one row per CDR3 protein. The sample has 150,000 or so distinct CDR3 sequences, roughly 14% seen once. The material sequenced was PBMCs or a T cell subset sorted from them (not recorded which). The receptors come from an adult woman who had mild COVID-19 (a few samples of this study predate the infection). Cell type and time point are not known. The CDR3 runs from the conserved cysteine through the conserved F or W. A D gene is named only where the DNA matches it firmly. For some rows the clone size is stated as once, few or many, or as a class when expanded; others skip it.

TRBD1	TRBJ1-1	.	TRBV29-1	TGCAGCGTTGGCCAGGGACAGGGGCCCACTGAAGCTTTCTTT	CSVGQGQGPTEAFF
TRBD1	TRBJ2-7	many	TRBV5-4	TGTGCCAGCAGCCCCGGGACAGGGAACTACGAGCAGTACTTC	CASSPGTGNYEQYF
.	TRBJ2-7	few	TRBV12-3/TRBV12-4	TGTGCCAGCAGTACCGGGCAGGGGAGATCCTACGAGCAGTACTTC	CASSTGQGRSYEQYF
.	TRBJ1-1	few	TRBV19	TGTGCCAGTAGTCTGAGACAGATCACTGAAGCTTTCTTT	CASSLRQITEAFF
.	TRBJ2-7	.	TRBV18	TGTGCCAGCTCACCGGGGGCAGGGCCCTCCTACGAGCAGTACTTC	CASSPGAGPSYEQYF
.	TRBJ1-3	.	TRBV9	TGTGCCAGCAGCGTCTTAAGCGGGGGAGCTGGAAACACCATATATTTT	CASSVLSGGAGNTIYF
.	TRBJ2-5	few	TRBV5-1	TGCGCCAGCAGCCCTCTGTACACACAAGAGACCCAGTACTTC	CASSPLYTQETQYF
.	TRBJ1-2	.	TRBV24-1	TGTGCCACCAGTGATGGTTTGCAGGCAAGCTACACCTTC	CATSDGLQASYTF
.	TRBJ2-3	few	TRBV6-2/TRBV6-3	TGTGCCAGCGGCCGGGACCAGATTAGCACAGATACGCAGTATTTT	CASGRDQISTDTQYF
.	TRBJ1-1	.	TRBV4-3	TGCGCCAGCAGCCAAGATATCGGCGGCAGCACTAACACTGAAGCTTTCTTT	CASSQDIGGSTNTEAFF
.	TRBJ2-1	.	TRBV5-8	TGTGCCAGCAGCTCTCTCGGTACAGGACGTAATGAGCAGTTCTTC	CASSSLGTGRNEQFF
TRBD2	TRBJ2-7	.	TRBV5-1	TGCGCCAGCAGCTTGGAATCTAGCGGGTTTCTTGGGGACGAGCAGTACTTC	CASSLESSGFLGDEQYF
.	TRBJ2-3	.	TRBV27	TGTGCCAGCAGATACGGACTATCAGCGGATACGCAGTATTTT	CASRYGLSADTQYF
TRBD1	TRBJ2-7	few	TRBV6-1	TGTGCCAGCAAATTGGAGACAGGGGGTTTCTACGAGCAGTACTTC	CASKLETGGFYEQYF
TRBD2	TRBJ2-7	few	TRBV4-2	TGTGCCAGCAGCCCCGAGACTAGCGGGTACGAGCAGTACTTC	CASSPETSGYEQYF
.	TRBJ1-1	.	TRBV4-1	TGCGCCAGCAGCCGCCTCACAGGTTACACTGAAGCTTTCTTT	CASSRLTGYTEAFF
.	TRBJ2-7	.	TRBV7-6	TGTGCCAGCAGCAAGGATACGGGATTCTCCTACGAGCAGTACTTC	CASSKDTGFSYEQYF